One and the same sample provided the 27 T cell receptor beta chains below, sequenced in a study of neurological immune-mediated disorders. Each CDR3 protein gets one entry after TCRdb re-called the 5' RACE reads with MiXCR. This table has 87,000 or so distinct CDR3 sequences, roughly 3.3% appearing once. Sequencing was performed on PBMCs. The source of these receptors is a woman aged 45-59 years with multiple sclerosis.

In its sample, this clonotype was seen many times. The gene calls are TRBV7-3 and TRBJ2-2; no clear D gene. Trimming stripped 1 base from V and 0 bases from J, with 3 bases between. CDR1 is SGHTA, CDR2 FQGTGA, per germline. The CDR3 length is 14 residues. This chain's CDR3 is CASSLNPNTGELFF. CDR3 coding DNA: TGTGCCAGCAGCTTAAACCCGAACACCGGGGAGCTGTTTTTT.

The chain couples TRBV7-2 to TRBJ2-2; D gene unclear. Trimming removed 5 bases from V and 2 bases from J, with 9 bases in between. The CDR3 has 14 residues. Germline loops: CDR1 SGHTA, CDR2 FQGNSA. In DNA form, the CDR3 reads TGTGCCAGCAGCCCTCACATTAACACCGGGGAGCTGTTTTTT. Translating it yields CASSPHINTGELFF.

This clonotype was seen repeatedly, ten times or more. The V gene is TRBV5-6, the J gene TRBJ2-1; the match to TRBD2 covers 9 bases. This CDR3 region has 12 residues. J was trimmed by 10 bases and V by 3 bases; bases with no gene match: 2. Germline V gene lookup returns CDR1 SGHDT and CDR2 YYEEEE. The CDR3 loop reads CASSSSGGEQFF. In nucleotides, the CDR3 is TGTGCCAGCAGCTCAAGCGGGGGGGAGCAGTTCTTC.

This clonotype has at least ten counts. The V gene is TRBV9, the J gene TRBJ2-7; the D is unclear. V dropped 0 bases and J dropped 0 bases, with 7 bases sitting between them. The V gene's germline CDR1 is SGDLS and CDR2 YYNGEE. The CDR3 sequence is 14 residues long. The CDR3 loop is CASSVVQDSYEQYF. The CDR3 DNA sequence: TGTGCCAGCAGCGTAGTGCAGGACTCCTACGAGCAGTACTTC.

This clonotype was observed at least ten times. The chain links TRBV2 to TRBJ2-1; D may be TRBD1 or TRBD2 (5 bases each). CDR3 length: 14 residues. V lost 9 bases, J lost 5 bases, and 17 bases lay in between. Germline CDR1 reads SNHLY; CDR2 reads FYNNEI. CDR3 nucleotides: TGTGCCAGTCGGGGCAGGGAATTCGACAATGAGCAGTTCTTC. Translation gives CASRGREFDNEQFF.

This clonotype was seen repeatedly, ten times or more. The CDR3 DNA sequence: TGTGCCAGCGGCCCTTACGTGGAGCAGTACTTC. The encoded protein is CASGPYVEQYF. The J gene is TRBJ2-7, the V gene TRBV6-2 or TRBV6-3, with unresolved D. This CDR3 spans 11 amino acids. V lost 8 bases and J 7 bases, leaving 12 bases between the germline ends. Germline assignment: CDR1 MNHEY and CDR2 SVGEGT.

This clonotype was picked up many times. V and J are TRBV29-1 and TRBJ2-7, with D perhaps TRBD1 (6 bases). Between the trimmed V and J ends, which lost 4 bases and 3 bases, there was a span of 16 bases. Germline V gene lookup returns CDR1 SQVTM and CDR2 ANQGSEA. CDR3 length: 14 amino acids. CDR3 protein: CSVGGQGVGYEQYF. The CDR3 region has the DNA TGCAGCGTTGGGGGGCAGGGAGTAGGCTACGAGCAGTACTTC.

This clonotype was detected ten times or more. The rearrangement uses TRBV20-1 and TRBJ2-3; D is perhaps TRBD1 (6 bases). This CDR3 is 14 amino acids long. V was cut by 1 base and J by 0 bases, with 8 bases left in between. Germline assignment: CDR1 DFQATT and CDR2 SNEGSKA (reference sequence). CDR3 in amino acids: CSARGQDSTDTQYF. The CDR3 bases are TGCAGTGCTAGAGGACAGGACAGCACAGATACGCAGTATTTT.

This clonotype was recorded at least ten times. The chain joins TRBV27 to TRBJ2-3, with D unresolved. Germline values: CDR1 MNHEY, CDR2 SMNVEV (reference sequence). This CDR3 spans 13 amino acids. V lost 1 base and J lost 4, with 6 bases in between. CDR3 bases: TGTGCCAGCAGTTTATTGGGCGCAGATACGCAGTATTTT. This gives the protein CASSLLGADTQYF.

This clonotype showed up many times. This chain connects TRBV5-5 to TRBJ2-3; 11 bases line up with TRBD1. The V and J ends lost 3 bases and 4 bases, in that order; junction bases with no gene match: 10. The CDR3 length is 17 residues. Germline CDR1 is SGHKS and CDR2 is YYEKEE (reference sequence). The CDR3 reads CASSSARDRGSADTQYF. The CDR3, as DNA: TGTGCCAGCAGCTCCGCCCGGGACAGGGGGAGTGCAGATACGCAGTATTTT.

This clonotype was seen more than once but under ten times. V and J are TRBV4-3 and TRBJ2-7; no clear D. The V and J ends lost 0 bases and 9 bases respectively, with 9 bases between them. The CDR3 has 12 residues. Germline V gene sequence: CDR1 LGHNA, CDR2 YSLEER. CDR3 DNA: TGCGCCAGCAGCCAAGACTTCCAAGCGCAGTACTTC. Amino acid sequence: CASSQDFQAQYF.

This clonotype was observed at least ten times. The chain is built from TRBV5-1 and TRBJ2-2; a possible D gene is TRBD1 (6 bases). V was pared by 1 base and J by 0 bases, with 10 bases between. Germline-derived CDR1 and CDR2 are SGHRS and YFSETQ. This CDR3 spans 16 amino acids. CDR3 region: CASSLPGAANTGELFF. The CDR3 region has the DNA TGCGCCAGCAGCTTGCCAGGGGCGGCGAACACCGGGGAGCTGTTTTTT.

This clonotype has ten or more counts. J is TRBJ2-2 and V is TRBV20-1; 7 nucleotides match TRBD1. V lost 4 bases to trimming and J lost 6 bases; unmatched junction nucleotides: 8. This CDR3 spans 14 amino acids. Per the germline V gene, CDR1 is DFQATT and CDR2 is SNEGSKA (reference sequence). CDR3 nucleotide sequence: TGCAGTGCTACCCGCAGGGGGAGACCCGGGGAGCTGTTTTTT. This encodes CSATRRGRPGELFF.

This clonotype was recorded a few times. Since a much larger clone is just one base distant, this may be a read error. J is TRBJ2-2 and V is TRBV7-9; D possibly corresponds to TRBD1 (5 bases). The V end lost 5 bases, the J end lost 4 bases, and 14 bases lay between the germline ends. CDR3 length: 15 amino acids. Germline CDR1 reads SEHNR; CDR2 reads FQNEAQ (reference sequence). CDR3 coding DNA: TGTGCCAGCAGCCACCCGGACACCCGCACCGGGGAGCTGTTTTTT. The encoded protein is CASSHPDTRTGELFF.

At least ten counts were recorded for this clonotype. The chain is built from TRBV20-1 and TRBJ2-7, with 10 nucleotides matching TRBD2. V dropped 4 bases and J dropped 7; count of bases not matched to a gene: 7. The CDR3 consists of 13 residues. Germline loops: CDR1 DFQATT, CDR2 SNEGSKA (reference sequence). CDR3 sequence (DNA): TGCAGTGCTACTAGCGGGGGAAGGTGGGAGCAGTACTTC. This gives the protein CSATSGGRWEQYF.

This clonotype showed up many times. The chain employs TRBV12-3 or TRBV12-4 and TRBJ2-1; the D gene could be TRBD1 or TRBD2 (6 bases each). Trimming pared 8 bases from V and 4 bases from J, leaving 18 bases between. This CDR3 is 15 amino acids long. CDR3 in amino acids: CASSPTWGAYNEQFF. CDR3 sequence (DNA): TGTGCCAGCTCCCCAACTTGGGGGGCATACAATGAGCAGTTCTTC.

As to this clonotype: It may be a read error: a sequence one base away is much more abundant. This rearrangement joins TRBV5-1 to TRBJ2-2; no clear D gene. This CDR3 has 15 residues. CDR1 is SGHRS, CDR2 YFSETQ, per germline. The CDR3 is CDSSFVLSNTGELFF. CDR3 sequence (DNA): TGCGACAGCAGCTTTGTACTCTCGAACACCGGGGAGCTGTTTTTT.

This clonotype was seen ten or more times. As DNA, the CDR3 is TGTGCCAGCAGTTTCTGGGGCGGCACCGGGGAGCTGTTTTTT. This encodes CASSFWGGTGELFF. This chain connects TRBV12-3 or TRBV12-4 to TRBJ2-2; possibly TRBD1 for D (5 bases). The CDR3 runs 14 residues. Trimming pared 3 bases from V and 4 bases from J, leaving 9 bases between.

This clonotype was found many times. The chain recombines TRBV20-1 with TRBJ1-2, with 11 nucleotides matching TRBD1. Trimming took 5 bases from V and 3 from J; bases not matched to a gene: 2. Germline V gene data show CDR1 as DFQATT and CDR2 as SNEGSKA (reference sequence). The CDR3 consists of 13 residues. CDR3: CSAPGQGDYGYTF. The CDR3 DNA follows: TGCAGTGCTCCGGGACAGGGGGACTATGGCTACACCTTC.

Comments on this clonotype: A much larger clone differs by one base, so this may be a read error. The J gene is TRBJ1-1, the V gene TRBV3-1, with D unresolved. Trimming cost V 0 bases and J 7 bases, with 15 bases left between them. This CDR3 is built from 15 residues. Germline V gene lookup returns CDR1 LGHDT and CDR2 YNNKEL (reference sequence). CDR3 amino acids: CASSQDLMGVGEAFF. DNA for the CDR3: TGTGCCAGCAGCCAAGATCTCATGGGAGTTGGTGAAGCTTTCTTT.

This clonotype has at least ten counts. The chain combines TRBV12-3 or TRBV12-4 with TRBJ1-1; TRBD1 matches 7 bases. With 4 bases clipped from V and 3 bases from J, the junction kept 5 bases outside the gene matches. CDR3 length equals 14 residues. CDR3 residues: CASSSRQGDTEAFF. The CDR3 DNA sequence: TGTGCCAGCAGTTCGAGACAGGGAGACACTGAAGCTTTCTTT.

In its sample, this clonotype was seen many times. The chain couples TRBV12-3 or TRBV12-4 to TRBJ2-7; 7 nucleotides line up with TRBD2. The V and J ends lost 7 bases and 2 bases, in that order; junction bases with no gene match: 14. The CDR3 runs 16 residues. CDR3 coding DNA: TGTGCCAGCACTAACCGATGGACTAGAAAACCCTACGAGCAGTACTTC. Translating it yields CASTNRWTRKPYEQYF.

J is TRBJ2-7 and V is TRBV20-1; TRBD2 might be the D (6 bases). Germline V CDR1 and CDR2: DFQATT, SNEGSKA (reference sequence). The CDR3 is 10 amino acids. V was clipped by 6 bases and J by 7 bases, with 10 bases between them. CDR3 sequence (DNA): TGCAGTGCCACGGCGGGAGAGCAGTACTTC. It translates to CSATAGEQYF.

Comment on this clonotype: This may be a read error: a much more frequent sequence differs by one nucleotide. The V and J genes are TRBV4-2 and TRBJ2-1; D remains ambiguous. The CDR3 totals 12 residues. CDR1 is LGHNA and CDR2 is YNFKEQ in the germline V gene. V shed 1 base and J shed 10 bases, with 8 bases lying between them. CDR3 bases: TGTGCCAGCAGCCAAGGACCCTACGAGCAGTTCTTC. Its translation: CASSQGPYEQFF.

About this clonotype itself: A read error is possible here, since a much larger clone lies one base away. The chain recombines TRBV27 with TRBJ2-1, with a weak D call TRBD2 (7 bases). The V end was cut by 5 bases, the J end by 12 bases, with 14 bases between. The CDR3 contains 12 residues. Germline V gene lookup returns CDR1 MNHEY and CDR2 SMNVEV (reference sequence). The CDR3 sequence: CASSGGAGAQFF. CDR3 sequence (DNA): TGTGCCAGCAGTGGGGGGGCGGGTGCGCAGTTCTTC.

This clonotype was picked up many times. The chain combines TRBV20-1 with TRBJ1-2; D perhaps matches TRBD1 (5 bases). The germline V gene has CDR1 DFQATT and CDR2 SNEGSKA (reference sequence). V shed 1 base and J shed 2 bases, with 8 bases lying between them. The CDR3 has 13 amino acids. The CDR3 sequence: CSARGRENYGYTF. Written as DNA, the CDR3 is TGCAGTGCTAGAGGCAGGGAGAACTATGGCTACACCTTC.

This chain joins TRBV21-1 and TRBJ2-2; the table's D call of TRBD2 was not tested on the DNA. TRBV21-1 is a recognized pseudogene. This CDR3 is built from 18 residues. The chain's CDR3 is CASSKIPAGRSVTGELFF. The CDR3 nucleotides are TGTGCCAGCAGCAAAATCCCAGCGGGGAGGTCAGTCACCGGGGAGCTGTTTTTT.